This T cell receptor (beta chain) was sequenced for a study of T cells expressing NK-cell markers. Study-wide context: The TCR beta repertoires originated in sorted CD3+CD56+NKG2C+, CD3+CD56+NKG2C- and CD3+CD56-NKG2C+ T cells. In the group of eight sequenced donors, seven were HCMV-seropositive and one was seronegative. Study-wide findings and caveats: Six donors had dominant NKG2C+ clonotypes that comprised about 1.0-7.0% of their CD8+ T cells.

There are 15 residues in the CDR3. The germline CDR1 and CDR2 sequences are SGHTA and FQGTGA. Following a re-call of the 5' RACE reads, TCRdb has one entry per CDR3 protein and lacks DNA. In all, the sample yields 500,000 to 600,000 distinct CDR3 sequences. In regard to this clonotype: Its antigen remains unknown.

This clonotype was obtained from a man between 18 and 35 years old in good health. This rearrangement joins TRBV7-3 to TRBJ2-3; TCRdb lists TRBD2, though no DNA is available to test this call. The specimen was blood T cells: a sorted CD56 or NKG2C T cell subset, CD4+ or CD8+ T cells, or bulk PBMC T cells (not recorded which). This chain's CDR3 is CASSKSALSADTQYF.